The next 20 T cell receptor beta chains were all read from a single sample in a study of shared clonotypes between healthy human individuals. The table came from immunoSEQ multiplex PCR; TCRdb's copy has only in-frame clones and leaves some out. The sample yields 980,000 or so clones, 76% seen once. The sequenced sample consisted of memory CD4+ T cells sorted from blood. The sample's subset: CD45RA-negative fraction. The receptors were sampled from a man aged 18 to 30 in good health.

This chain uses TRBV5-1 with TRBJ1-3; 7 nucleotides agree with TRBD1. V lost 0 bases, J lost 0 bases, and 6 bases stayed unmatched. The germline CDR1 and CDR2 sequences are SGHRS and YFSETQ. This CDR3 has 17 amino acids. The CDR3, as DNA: TGCGCCAGCAGCTTGGGCGGGACAGACCGCTCTGGAAACACCATATATTTT. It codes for CASSLGGTDRSGNTIYF.

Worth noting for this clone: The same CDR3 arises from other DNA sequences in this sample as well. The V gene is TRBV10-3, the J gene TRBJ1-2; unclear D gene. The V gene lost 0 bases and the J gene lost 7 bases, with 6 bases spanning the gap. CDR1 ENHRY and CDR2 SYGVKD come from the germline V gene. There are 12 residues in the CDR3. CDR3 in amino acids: CAISESRSGYTF. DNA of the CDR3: TGTGCCATCAGTGAGTCCCGTTCTGGCTACACCTTC.

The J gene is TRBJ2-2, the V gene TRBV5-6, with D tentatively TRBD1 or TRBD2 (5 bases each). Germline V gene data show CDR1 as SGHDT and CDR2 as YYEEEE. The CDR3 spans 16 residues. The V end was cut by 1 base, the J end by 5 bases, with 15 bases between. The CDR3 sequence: CASSLTGQGPTGELFF. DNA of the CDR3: TGTGCCAGCAGCTTGACAGGTCAGGGACCGACCGGGGAGCTGTTTTTT.

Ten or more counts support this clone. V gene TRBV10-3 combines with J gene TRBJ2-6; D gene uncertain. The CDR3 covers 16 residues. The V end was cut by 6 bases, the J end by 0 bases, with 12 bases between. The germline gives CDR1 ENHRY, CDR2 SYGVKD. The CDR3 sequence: CAIRDGPSSGANVLTF. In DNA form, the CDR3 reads TGTGCCATCAGGGACGGACCAAGCTCTGGGGCCAACGTCCTGACTTTC.

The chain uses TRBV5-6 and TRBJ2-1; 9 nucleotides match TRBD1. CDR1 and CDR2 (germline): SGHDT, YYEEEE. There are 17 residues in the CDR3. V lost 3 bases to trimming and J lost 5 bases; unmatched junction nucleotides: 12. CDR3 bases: TGTGCCAGCAGCTCAGTGCGATGGGACAGGGCTCACAATGAGCAGTTCTTC. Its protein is CASSSVRWDRAHNEQFF.

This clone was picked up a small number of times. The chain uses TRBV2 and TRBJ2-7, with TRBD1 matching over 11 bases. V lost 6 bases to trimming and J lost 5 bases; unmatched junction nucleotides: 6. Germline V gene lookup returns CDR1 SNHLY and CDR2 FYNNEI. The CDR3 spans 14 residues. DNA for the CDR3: TGTGCCAGCAGGGGGGGACAGGGGGTCGACGAGCAGTACTTC. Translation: CASRGGQGVDEQYF.

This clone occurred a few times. The CDR3 region is CASSQDWLEGETQYF. The CDR3 DNA reads as TGCGCCAGCAGCCAAGATTGGCTAGAAGGCGAGACCCAGTACTTC. The J gene is TRBJ2-5, the V gene TRBV4-3; no reliable D call. Germline V lookup: CDR1 LGHNA, CDR2 YSLEER. The CDR3 extends over 15 amino acids. The V end lost 0 bases, the J end lost 5 bases, and 13 bases lay between the germline ends.

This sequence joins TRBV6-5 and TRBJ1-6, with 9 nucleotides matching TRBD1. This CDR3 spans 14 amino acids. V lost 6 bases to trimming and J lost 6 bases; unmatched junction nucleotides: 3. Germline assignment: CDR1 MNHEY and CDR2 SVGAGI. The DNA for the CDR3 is TGTGCCAGCAGGGAACAGGGGGCTAATTCACCCCTCCACTTT. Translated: CASREQGANSPLHF.

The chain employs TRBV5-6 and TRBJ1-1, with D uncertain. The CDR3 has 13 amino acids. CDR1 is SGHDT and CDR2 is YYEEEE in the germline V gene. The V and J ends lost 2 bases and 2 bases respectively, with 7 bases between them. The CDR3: CASSFSPNTEAFF. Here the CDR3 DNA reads TGTGCCAGCAGCTTTAGCCCTAACACTGAAGCTTTCTTT.

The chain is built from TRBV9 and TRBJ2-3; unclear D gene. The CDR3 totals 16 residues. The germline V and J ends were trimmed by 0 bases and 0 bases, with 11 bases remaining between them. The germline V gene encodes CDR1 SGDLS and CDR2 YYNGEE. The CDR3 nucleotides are TGTGCCAGCAGCGTAGACGCGAGGTCTAGCACAGATACGCAGTATTTT. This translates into CASSVDARSSTDTQYF.

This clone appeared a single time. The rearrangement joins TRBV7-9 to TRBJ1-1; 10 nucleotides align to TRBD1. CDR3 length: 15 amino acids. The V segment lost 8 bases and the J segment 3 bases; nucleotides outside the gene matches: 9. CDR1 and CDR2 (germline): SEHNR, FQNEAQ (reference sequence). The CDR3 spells CASGGTGARDTEAFF. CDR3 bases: TGTGCCAGCGGGGGGACAGGGGCAAGGGACACTGAAGCTTTCTTT.

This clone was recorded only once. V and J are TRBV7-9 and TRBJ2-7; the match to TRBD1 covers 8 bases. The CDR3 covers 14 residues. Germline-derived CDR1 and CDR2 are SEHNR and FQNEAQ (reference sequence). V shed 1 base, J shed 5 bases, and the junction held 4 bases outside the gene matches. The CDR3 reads CASSLGGQGHEQYF. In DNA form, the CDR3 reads TGTGCCAGCAGCTTAGGAGGACAGGGCCACGAGCAGTACTTC. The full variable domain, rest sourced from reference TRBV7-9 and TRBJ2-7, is DTGVSQNPRHKITKRGQNVTFRCDPISEHNRLYWYRQTLGQGPEFLTYFQNEAQLEKSRLLSDRFSAERPKGSFSTLEIQRTEQGDSAMYLCASSLGGQGHEQYFGPGTRLTVT.

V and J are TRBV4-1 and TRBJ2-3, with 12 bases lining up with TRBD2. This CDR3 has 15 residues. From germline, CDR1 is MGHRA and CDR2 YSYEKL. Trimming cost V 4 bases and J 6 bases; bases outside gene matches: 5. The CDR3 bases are TGCGCCAGCAGCCCCGGACTAGCGGGAAGGGATACGCAGTATTTT. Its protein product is CASSPGLAGRDTQYF.

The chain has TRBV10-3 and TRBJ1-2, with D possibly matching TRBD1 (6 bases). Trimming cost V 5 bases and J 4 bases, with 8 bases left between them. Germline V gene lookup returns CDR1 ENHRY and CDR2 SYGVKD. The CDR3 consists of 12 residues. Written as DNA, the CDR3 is TGTGCCATCAGTCCACAGGGCTATGGCTACACCTTC. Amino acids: CAISPQGYGYTF.

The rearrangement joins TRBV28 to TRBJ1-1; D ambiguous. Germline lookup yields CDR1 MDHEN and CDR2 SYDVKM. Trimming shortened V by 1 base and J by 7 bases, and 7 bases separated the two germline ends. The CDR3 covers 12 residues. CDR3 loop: CASSLYGNEAFF. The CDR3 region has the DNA TGTGCCAGCAGTTTATATGGGAATGAAGCTTTCTTT.

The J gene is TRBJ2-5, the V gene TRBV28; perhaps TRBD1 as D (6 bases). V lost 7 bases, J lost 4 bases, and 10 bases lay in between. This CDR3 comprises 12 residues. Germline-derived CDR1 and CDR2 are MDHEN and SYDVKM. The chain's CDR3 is CASNNRVETQYF. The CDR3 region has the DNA TGTGCCAGCAACAACAGGGTAGAGACCCAGTACTTC.

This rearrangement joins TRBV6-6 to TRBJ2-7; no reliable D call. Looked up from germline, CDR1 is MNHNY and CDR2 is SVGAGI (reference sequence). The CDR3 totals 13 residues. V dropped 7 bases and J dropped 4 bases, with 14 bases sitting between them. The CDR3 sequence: CASTQSASYEQYF. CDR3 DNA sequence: TGTGCCAGCACACAATCGGCCTCTTACGAGCAGTACTTC.

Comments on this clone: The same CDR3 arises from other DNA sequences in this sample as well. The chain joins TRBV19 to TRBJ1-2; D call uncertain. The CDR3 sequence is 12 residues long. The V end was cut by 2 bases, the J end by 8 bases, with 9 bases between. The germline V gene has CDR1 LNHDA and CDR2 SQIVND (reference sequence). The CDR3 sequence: CASSIRGNGYTF. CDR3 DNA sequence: TGTGCCAGTAGTATACGGGGTAACGGCTACACCTTC.

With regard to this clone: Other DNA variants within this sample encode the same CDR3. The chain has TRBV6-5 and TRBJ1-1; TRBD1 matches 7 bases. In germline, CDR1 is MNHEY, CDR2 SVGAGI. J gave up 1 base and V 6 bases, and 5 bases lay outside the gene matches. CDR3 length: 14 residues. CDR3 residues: CASRPGQRNTEAFF. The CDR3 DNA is TGTGCCAGCAGACCGGGACAGAGGAACACTGAAGCTTTCTTT.

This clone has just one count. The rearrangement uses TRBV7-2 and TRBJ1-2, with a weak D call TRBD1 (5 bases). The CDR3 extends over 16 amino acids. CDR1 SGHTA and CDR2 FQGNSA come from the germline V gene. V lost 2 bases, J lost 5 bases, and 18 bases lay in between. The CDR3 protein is CASSLPQGGPSYGYTF. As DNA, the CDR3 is TGTGCCAGCAGCTTACCGCAGGGCGGGCCCTCTTATGGCTACACCTTC. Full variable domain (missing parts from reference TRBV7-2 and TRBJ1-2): GAGVSQSPSNKVTEKGKDVELRCDPISGHTALYWYRQSLGQGLEFLIYFQGNSAPDKSGLPSDRFSAERTGGSVSTLTIQRTQQEDSAVYLCASSLPQGGPSYGYTFGSGTRLTVV.